These T cell receptor beta chains were read from a single sample in a study of T cell responses to AZD1222 COVID-19 vaccine. The protocol was immunoSEQ multiplex PCR, while the TCRdb copy is restricted to in-frame clones and leaves out a portion. The sample has around 94,000 clones, around nine tenths seen once; the top ten hold 13%. The sequences come from peripheral blood, collected on day 0 of AZD1222 vaccination. The receptors shown here come from an adult in good health. CDR3s include the opening cysteine and the closing phenylalanine or tryptophan. D genes are given only for firm matches. Clone size is not always given. Where it is, it says once, few, many or a class for expanded clones.

V	J	size	D	DNA	CDR3
TRBV5-1	TRBJ2-7	NA	TRBD2	TGCGCCAGCAGCCCCGGGACTAGCGGGGGATCCTACGAGCAGTACTTC	CASSPGTSGGSYEQYF
TRBV11-2	TRBJ1-1	NA	NA	TGTGCCAGCAGCTTCCAGGTGAACACTGAAGCTTTCTTT	CASSFQVNTEAFF
TRBV27	TRBJ1-5	NA	NA	TGTGCCAGCAGTCCTCTCACCGGGACGGGAGACAATCAGCCCCAGCATTTT	CASSPLTGTGDNQPQHF
TRBV27	TRBJ2-7	NA	TRBD1	TGTGCCAGCAAGTGGGGACAGGGGGCGGGAGAGCAGTACTTC	CASKWGQGAGEQYF
TRBV3-1/TRBV3-2	TRBJ2-1	once	NA	TGTGCCAGCAGCCAATCCGGGTGGCAGTTCTTC	CASSQSGWQFF
TRBV7-9	TRBJ2-7	NA	TRBD1	TGTGCCAGCAGACAGACGGGACAGGGGGCCTACGAGCAGTACTTC	CASRQTGQGAYEQYF
TRBV9	TRBJ2-1	NA	NA	TGTGCCAGCAGCGTACTGGACTGGTACAATGAGCAGTTCTTC	CASSVLDWYNEQFF
TRBV2	TRBJ2-7	NA	NA	TGTGCCAGCAGCCTGACTAGGTCAGGCGAGCAGTACTTC	CASSLTRSGEQYF
TRBV6-5	TRBJ2-7	NA	TRBD1	TGTGCCAGCAGTAGGACAGGGAATTCCTACGAGCAGTACTTC	CASSRTGNSYEQYF
TRBV5-6	TRBJ2-6	NA	NA	TGTGCCAGCAGCACCGTTCGGTACACAGTACGTGGGGCCAACGTCCTGACTTTC	CASSTVRYTVRGANVLTF
TRBV5-4	TRBJ1-1	NA	TRBD1	TGTGCCAGCAGCCCCGGGACAGGGAGCGCTGAAGCTTTCTTT	CASSPGTGSAEAFF
TRBV30	TRBJ1-2	NA	TRBD1	TGTGCCTATCCGGGACAGGGGCACTATGGCTACACCTTC	CAYPGQGHYGYTF
TRBV6-2/TRBV6-3	TRBJ2-3	NA	NA	TGTGCCAGCAGTTACCAGGGGGGCTGGACAGATACGCAGTATTTT	CASSYQGGWTDTQYF
TRBV2	TRBJ2-1	NA	NA	TGTGCCACCGCCGGGACCCGCGACTACAATGAGCAGTTCTTC	CATAGTRDYNEQFF
TRBV28	TRBJ1-5	NA	NA	TGTGCCAGCAGAAATGAGGATGTCGGCAATCAGCCCCAGCATTTT	CASRNEDVGNQPQHF
TRBV6-5	TRBJ2-7	NA	NA	TGTGCCAGCAGGGGGGACGGCGTCCTTAACTACGAGCAGTACTTC	CASRGDGVLNYEQYF
TRBV5-1	TRBJ2-7	NA	NA	TGCGCCAGCAGCTTGGCCAGCAGCGCCTACGAGCAGTACTTC	CASSLASSAYEQYF
TRBV19	TRBJ2-7	NA	TRBD1	TGTGCCACCTCCGGGACAGGGGTGGCTAGCGCCCAACGGGGGCAGTACTTC	CATSGTGVASAQRGQYF
TRBV6-5	TRBJ1-2	NA	TRBD1	TGTGCCAGCGGAAAACACAGGGGATTAGACTATGGCTACACCTTC	CASGKHRGLDYGYTF
TRBV10-3	TRBJ1-1	NA	TRBD1	TGTGCCATCAGTGAGTCTCGGACAGGGAGGGATGAAGCTTTCTTT	CAISESRTGRDEAFF
TRBV6-5	TRBJ2-7	NA	NA	TGTGCCAGTAGTAGTTCCCACGGAACGACCGAGCAGTACTTC	CASSSSHGTTEQYF
TRBV5-1	TRBJ1-6	NA	NA	TGCGCCAGCAGCTCCGGGACACTTAATTCACCCCTCCACTTT	CASSSGTLNSPLHF
TRBV5-1	TRBJ2-5	NA	TRBD1	TGCGCCAGCAGCTTGGGGGACAGTGAGACCCAGTACTTC	CASSLGDSETQYF
TRBV7-9	TRBJ1-3	NA	NA	TGTGCCAGCAGCTTAGCTTCTCAGTACGACCACCTCTGG	CASSLASQYDHLW
TRBV3-1/TRBV3-2	TRBJ2-7	few	NA	TGTGCCAGCAGCCTCGGACTATACTCCTACGAGCAGTACTTC	CASSLGLYSYEQYF
TRBV7-9	TRBJ2-2	once	NA	TGTGCCAGCAGCTTACAGGGAAGAGGGAAGACCGGGGAGCTGTTTTTT	CASSLQGRGKTGELFF
TRBV18	TRBJ1-1	NA	NA	TGTGCCAGCTCACCCGTCGTAATTACTGAAGCTTTCTTT	CASSPVVITEAFF
TRBV6-5	TRBJ1-2	NA	NA	TGTGCCAGCAGTTACTCGAAGGGCAGGGCCTATGGCTACACCTTC	CASSYSKGRAYGYTF
TRBV18	TRBJ2-7	once	TRBD1	TGTGCCAGCTCACCGGGACAGAGAAGCTCCTACGAGCAGTACTTC	CASSPGQRSSYEQYF
TRBV27	TRBJ2-3	NA	NA	TGTGCCAGCAGCAAAGGAGATACGCAGTATTTT	CASSKGDTQYF
TRBV9	TRBJ1-5	NA	NA	TGTGCCAGCAGCACAGGCCCTTCTGATCAGCCCCAGCATTTT	CASSTGPSDQPQHF
TRBV6-5	TRBJ1-1	once	NA	TGTGCCAGCACCAAAGCCCTTCACACTGAAGCTTTCTTT	CASTKALHTEAFF
TRBV7-9	TRBJ1-5	NA	NA	TGTGCCAGCAGCTATGAAGGGAGGCAGCCCCAGCATTTT	CASSYEGRQPQHF
TRBV5-8	TRBJ1-1	NA	NA	TGTGCCAGCAGCTTGGTTTCGGGTGAAGCTTTCTTT	CASSLVSGEAFF
TRBV13	TRBJ2-7	NA	NA	TGTGCCAGCAGCTTAGAGAGACAGAACAACTACGAGCAGTACTTC	CASSLERQNNYEQYF
TRBV29-1	TRBJ1-2	NA	NA	TGCAGCGTTGAGGGGGGTCCGAACTATGGCTACACCTTC	CSVEGGPNYGYTF
TRBV6-5	TRBJ1-3	NA	TRBD1	TGTGCCAGCAGTCAATTCCGGACAGGGCGTAACACCATATATTTT	CASSQFRTGRNTIYF
TRBV29-1	TRBJ2-5	once	TRBD1	TGCAGCGTTGAGGTACAGGGGGCGAAGACCCAGTACTTC	CSVEVQGAKTQYF
TRBV30	TRBJ2-3	NA	NA	TGTGCCCGGGACGTAGGCGGCACAGATACGCAGTATTTT	CARDVGGTDTQYF
TRBV2	TRBJ1-1	NA	NA	TGTGCCAGCACTTTGGGACGGTCTAGCACTGAAGCTTTCTTT	CASTLGRSSTEAFF
TRBV4-2	TRBJ2-7	NA	TRBD1	TGTGCCAGCAGCCAAGAGACAGGGGTCGTCAACGAGCAGTACTTC	CASSQETGVVNEQYF
TRBV5-6	TRBJ2-7	NA	NA	TGTGCCAGCAGCTTGACAGGGCCCCCTTACGAGCAGTACTTC	CASSLTGPPYEQYF
TRBV19	TRBJ1-1	NA	NA	TGTGCCAGTGCGCCCCGGCAGGGACACGTGAACACTGAAGCTTTCTTT	CASAPRQGHVNTEAFF
TRBV12-3/TRBV12-4	TRBJ1-5	few	NA	TGTGCCAGCAGTTTACCCAACAATCAGCCCCAGCATTTT	CASSLPNNQPQHF
TRBV29-1	TRBJ1-1	once	NA	TGCAGCGTTCAGGTTGGACCCATGAACACTGAAGCTTTCTTT	CSVQVGPMNTEAFF
TRBV5-8	TRBJ2-7	NA	TRBD1	TGTGCCAGCAGCCGAGAGACAGGGGACCTCCGGAACGAGCAGTACTTC	CASSRETGDLRNEQYF
TRBV5-1	TRBJ2-7	NA	NA	TGCGCCAGCAGCTTGCTAGGGGCCGAGCAGTACTTC	CASSLLGAEQYF
TRBV4-2	TRBJ2-2	NA	NA	TGTGCCAGCAGCCAAGAGACAGGGAACACCGGGGAGCTGTTTTTT	CASSQETGNTGELFF
TRBV18	TRBJ2-5	once	NA	TGTGCCAGCTCACCTGGGGGGCTGGAGACCCAGTACTTC	CASSPGGLETQYF
TRBV11-2	TRBJ2-1	NA	NA	TGTGCCAGCAGTTCGGAGGTATACAATGAGCAGTTCTTC	CASSSEVYNEQFF
TRBV18	TRBJ2-3	NA	NA	TGTGCCAGCTCACGCGGGGTCGGGTACACAGATACGCAGTATTTT	CASSRGVGYTDTQYF
TRBV5-1	TRBJ1-6	few	NA	TGCGCCAGCAGCCTCGGGACAAATGGCTCACCCCTCCACTTT	CASSLGTNGSPLHF
TRBV7-6	TRBJ2-3	NA	TRBD1	TGTGCCAGCAGAGGCAAACCAGGACAGGGTCGGACAGATACGCAGTATTTT	CASRGKPGQGRTDTQYF
TRBV15	TRBJ2-1	once	NA	TGTGCCACCAGCAGAGGCCCATTGGGAGCCTCCTACAATGAGCAGTTCTTC	CATSRGPLGASYNEQFF
TRBV19	TRBJ1-5	NA	NA	TGTGCCAGCCAAATATCTCGGGCAAATCAGCCCCAGCATTTT	CASQISRANQPQHF
TRBV5-1	TRBJ1-6	NA	NA	TGCGCCAGCAGCTTTGAGGGGTTGAATTCACCCCTCCACTTT	CASSFEGLNSPLHF
TRBV7-6	TRBJ1-5	NA	NA	TGTGCCAGCAGCTTATCGGCCCGTTTAAGCAATCAGCCCCAGCATTTT	CASSLSARLSNQPQHF